The present entry profiles one T cell receptor beta chain with its context. Antigen specificity is unknown. The CDR3 has 14 amino acids. Looked up from germline, CDR1 is MRHNA and CDR2 is SNTAGT. V lost 3 bases and J 5 bases, leaving 11 bases between the germline ends. For each extraction, RNA and DNA were obtained together from 20-30 mg of unsorted bulk tissue. A primer in the constant region served to generate TCR beta cDNA from roughly 450 ng of total RNA. Slightly modified ARM-PCR with three nested multiplex PCR rounds yielded TCR beta libraries. Use of TRBV1-TRBV30 forward primers with a C-beta reverse primer characterized the first two PCR rounds, which lasted nine to eleven cycles each. TCRdb re-called the multiplex PCR reads through MiXCR, storing one row per CDR3 protein. The repertoire has tens of thousands of distinct CDR3 sequences, about 77% of them found once; the top ten carry less than 25%.

The data derive from a study of tumor-infiltrating lymphocytes in primary liver carcinoma. At the level of the study: Those enrolled were patients of both sexes, who were aged 30 to 69 years. The study obtained roughly 3.5 to 7.13 million productive TCRbeta reads per sample, similar across tissue types. The study, taken as a whole, reports: Tumor-adjacent and tumor-blood pairs displayed less overlap than did pairs of tumor regions. Only around 7-24% of top clones occurred in all five tumor regions.

This chain uses TRBV6-4 with TRBJ2-1, with a weak D call TRBD2 (5 bases). Sequencing used liver tumor tissue from sampling region 5. Noted subset: tumor region T5, tumor centre. The clonotype comes from a man in his forties with primary liver carcinoma and hepatitis B virus infection. CDR3 coding DNA: TGTGCCAGCAGTGAAGTGGCTAGCAACAATGAGCAGTTCTTC. This gives the protein CASSEVASNNEQFF.